This T cell receptor beta chain originates from a study of blood T cell repertoires in COVID-19. The overall study: Whether acute or convalescent, the COVID-19 samples came from the United States, Italy and Spain.

The germline V gene has CDR1 SQVTM and CDR2 ANQGSEA. CDR3 length equals 13 residues. The ends lost 2 bases at V and 8 bases at J; junction bases unmatched: 5. Repertoires were generated with immunoSEQ multiplex PCR, while TCRdb's copy carries only in-frame clones and drops some. The sample records some 120,000 clones, 80% to 90% being singletons. The receptor's source is a woman between 55 and 75 years old with acute or convalescent COVID-19. The rearrangement joins TRBV29-1 to TRBJ1-2, with 10 nucleotides matching TRBD1. The sequencing input was peripheral blood. The chain's CDR3 is CSVEPGTGAGYTF. DNA of the CDR3: TGCAGCGTTGAACCTGGGACAGGGGCCGGCTACACCTTC.